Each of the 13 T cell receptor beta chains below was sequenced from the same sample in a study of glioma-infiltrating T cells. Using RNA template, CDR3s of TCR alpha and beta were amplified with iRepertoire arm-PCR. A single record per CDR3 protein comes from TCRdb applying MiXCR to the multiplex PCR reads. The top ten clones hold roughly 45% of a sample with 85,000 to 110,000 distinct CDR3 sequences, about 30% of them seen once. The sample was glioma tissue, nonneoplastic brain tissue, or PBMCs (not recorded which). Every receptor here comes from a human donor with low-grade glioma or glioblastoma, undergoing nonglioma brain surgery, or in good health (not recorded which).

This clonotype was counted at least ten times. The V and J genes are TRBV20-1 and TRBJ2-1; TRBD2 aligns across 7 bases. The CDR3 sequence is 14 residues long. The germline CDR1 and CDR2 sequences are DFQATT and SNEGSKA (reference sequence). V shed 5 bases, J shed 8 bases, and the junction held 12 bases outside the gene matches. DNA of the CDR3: TGCAGTGCTCCTTGGACTGGGGGGGGGGATGAGCAGTTCTTC. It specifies CSAPWTGGGDEQFF.

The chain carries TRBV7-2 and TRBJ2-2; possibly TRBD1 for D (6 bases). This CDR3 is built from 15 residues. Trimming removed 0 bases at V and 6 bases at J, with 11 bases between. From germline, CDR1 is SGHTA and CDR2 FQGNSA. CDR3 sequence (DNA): TGTGCCAGCAGCTTAGCGGGACAAGGGTCCGGGGAGCTGTTTTTT. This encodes CASSLAGQGSGELFF.

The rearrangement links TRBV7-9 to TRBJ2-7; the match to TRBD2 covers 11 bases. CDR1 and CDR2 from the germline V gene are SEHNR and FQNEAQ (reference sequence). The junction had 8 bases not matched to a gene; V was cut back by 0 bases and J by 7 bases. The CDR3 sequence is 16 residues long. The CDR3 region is CASSLALAGEYNEQYF. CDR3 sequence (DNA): TGTGCCAGCAGCTTAGCACTAGCGGGGGAGTACAATGAGCAGTACTTC. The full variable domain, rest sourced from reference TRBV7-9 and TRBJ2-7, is DTGVSQNPRHKITKRGQNVTFRCDPISEHNRLYWYRQTLGQGPEFLTYFQNEAQLEKSRLLSDRFSAERPKGSFSTLEIQRTEQGDSAMYLCASSLALAGEYNEQYFGPGTRLTVT.

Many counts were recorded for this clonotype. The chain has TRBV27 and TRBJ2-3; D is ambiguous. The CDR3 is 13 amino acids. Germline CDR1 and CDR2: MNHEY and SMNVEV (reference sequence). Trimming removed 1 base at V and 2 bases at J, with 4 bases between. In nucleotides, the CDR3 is TGTGCCAGCAGTTTATTCCACACAGATACGCAGTATTTT. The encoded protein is CASSLFHTDTQYF.

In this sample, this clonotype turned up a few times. In nucleotides, the CDR3 is TGTGCCAGCAGCTTGAATCAGGGTTTGTTAAGTAACAATGAGCAGTTCTTC. This codes for CASSLNQGLLSNNEQFF. V and J are TRBV7-8 and TRBJ2-1, with D perhaps TRBD1 (5 bases). Germline values: CDR1 SGHVS, CDR2 FQNEAQ. The CDR3 runs to 17 residues. V lost 3 bases, J lost 5 bases, and 20 bases lay in between.

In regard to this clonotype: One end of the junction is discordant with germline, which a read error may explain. Written as DNA, the CDR3 is TGTGCCAGCAGTTTAAGCCGAGGGCTAGCCAAAAACATTCAGTGCTTC. This translates into CASSLSRGLAKNIQCF. This chain joins TRBV28 and TRBJ2-4; tentatively, D is TRBD2 (5 bases). The germline V gene encodes CDR1 MDHEN and CDR2 SYDVKM. This CDR3 is 16 amino acids long.

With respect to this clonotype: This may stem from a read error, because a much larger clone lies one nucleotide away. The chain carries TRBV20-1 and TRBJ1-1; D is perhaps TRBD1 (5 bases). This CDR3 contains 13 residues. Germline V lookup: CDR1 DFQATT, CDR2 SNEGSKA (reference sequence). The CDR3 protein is CSASRERGAESFF. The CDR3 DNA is TGCAGTGCCTCTAGAGAAAGGGGTGCTGAATCTTTCTTT.

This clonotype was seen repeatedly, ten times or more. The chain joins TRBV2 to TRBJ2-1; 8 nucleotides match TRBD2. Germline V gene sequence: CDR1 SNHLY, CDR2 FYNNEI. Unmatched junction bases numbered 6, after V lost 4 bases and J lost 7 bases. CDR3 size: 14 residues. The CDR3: CASSVRGGINEQFF. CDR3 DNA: TGTGCCAGCAGTGTCCGCGGGGGGATAAATGAGCAGTTCTTC.

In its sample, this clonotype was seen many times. Here the CDR3 reads CASSGSGGVIEQYF. CDR3 in DNA: TGTGCCAGCAGCGGTAGCGGGGGGGTAATCGAGCAGTACTTC. The J gene is TRBJ2-7, the V gene TRBV28; 11 bases match TRBD2. V gave up 6 bases and J gave up 6 bases; unmatched junction bases: 7. Per the germline V gene, CDR1 is MDHEN and CDR2 is SYDVKM. There are 14 residues in the CDR3.

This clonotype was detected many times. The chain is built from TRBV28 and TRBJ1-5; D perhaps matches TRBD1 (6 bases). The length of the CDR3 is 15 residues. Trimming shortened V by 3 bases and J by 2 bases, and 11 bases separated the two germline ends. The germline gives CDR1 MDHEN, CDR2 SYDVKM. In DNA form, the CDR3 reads TGTGCCAGCAGTTTGGGGGGCAGGGGCAATCAGCCCCAGCATTTT. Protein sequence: CASSLGGRGNQPQHF. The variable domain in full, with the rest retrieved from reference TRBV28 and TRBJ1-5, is DVKVTQSSRYLVKRTGEKVFLECVQDMDHENMFWYRQDPGLGLRLIYFSYDVKMKEKGDIPEGYSVSREKKERFSLILESASTNQTSMYLCASSLGGRGNQPQHFGDGTRLSIL.

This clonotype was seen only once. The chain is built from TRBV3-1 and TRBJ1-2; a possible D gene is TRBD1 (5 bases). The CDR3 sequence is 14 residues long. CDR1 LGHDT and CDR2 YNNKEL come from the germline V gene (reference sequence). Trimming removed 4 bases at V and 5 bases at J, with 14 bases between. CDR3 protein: CASSPRSDSYGYTF. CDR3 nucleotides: TGTGCCAGCAGCCCGAGGTCCGACAGTTATGGCTACACCTTC. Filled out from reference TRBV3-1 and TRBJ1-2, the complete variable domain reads DTAVSQTPKYLVTQMGNDKSIKCEQNLGHDTMYWYKQDSKKFLKIMFSYNNKELIINETVPNRFSPKSPDKAHLNLHINSLELGDSAVYFCASSPRSDSYGYTFGSGTRLTVV.

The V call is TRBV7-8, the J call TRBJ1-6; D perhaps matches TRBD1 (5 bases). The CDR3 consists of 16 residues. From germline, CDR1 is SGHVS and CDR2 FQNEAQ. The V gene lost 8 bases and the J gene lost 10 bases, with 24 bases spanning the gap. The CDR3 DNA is TGTGCCAGCCAGCCTAACTATATAGCGGGGCAGTCACCCCTCCACTTT. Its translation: CASQPNYIAGQSPLHF.

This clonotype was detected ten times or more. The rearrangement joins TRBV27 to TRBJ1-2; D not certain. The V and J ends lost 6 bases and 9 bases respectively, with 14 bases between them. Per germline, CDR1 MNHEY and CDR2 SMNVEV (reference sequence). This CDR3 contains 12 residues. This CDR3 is CASRDGGRRYTF. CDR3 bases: TGTGCCAGCAGGGACGGCGGAAGGCGCTACACCTTC.